Sequencing of this T cell receptor (beta chain) was carried out in a study of human T cells and chemical hapten exposure. This clonotype showed up many times. TCRdb fed the RACE reads into MiXCR, producing one record per CDR3 protein. The data contain roughly 380,000 distinct CDR3 sequences, around 5% of them singletons. The germline gives CDR1 SGHDN, CDR2 FVKESK. Between the trimmed V and J ends, which lost 2 bases and 6 bases, there was a span of 11 bases. The CDR3 is 13 residues long. Indicated time point: patch test 1, 2 weeks after DPC sensitization. Treatment indicated: therapeutic diphenylcyclopropenone sensitization with weekly scalp DPC.

This chain links TRBV14 with TRBJ2-7; D possibly corresponds to TRBD1 (6 bases). This sequence originates from a woman between 50 and 59 years old with alopecia areata. Some clones in this sample may be carry-over from other donors' samples. The sample was whole blood, taken in connection with sensitization to the hapten diphenylcyclopropenone (DPC). The DNA of the CDR3 is TGTGCCAGCAGCCAAACAGGGTTGTCCGAGCAGTACTTC. Its protein product is CASSQTGLSEQYF.